The 14 T cell receptor beta chains below come from one sample, sequenced in a study of CXCR3-negative and CXCR3-positive naive CD8 T cells. Through 5' RACE with UMI labels, the TRB cDNA libraries were prepared. From the 5' RACE reads, TCRdb lists one entry per CDR3 protein and no DNA. The clone table shows some 130,000 distinct CDR3 sequences, with the ten largest holding roughly 0.3%. Sequencing was performed on naive CXCR3- CD8+ T cells from blood. The subset: CD45RO-CCR7+CD27+CD95- naive CD8+ T cells lacking CXCR3 (TNR3-). The origin of the receptors is a human donor in good health. Some clones in this sample may be carry-over from other donors' samples.

J is TRBJ2-3 and V is TRBV28; TCRdb indicates TRBD1, and absent DNA this call remains unverified. The CDR3 covers 15 residues. Looked up from germline, CDR1 is MDHEN and CDR2 is SYDVKM. The CDR3 here is CASSLGQGVVNTQYF.

The V and J genes are TRBV29-1 and TRBJ2-7. Germline-derived CDR1 and CDR2 are SQVTM and ANQGSEA. The CDR3 consists of 13 residues. The CDR3 reads CSVEFGLGNEQYF.

The chain is built from TRBV7-9 and TRBJ2-3; with no DNA, the TCRdb D assignment of TRBD2 cannot be verified. The CDR3 contains 14 residues. Germline CDR1 reads SEHNR; CDR2 reads FQNEAQ (reference sequence). The CDR3: CASLSSVHTDTQYF.

The chain employs TRBV12-3 or TRBV12-4 and TRBJ2-1; checking the TCRdb D call of TRBD1 is not possible without DNA. The CDR3 is 15 residues long. The CDR3 is CASVKTQTGWDEQFF.

The J gene is TRBJ2-7, the V gene TRBV5-1; TCRdb lists TRBD1, though no DNA is available to test this call. The CDR3 length is 13 residues. The V gene's germline CDR1 is SGHRS and CDR2 YFSETQ. The CDR3 loop reads CASSSLGGHEQYF.

The rearrangement joins TRBV7-9 to TRBJ2-7; as DNA is missing, the TRBD1 call by TCRdb cannot be tested. The germline CDR1 and CDR2 sequences are SEHNR and FQNEAQ (reference sequence). This CDR3 spans 19 amino acids. The chain's CDR3 is CASSPTADREQQSSYEQYF.

The chain has TRBV28 and TRBJ2-3; absent DNA, TCRdb's TRBD1 call cannot be checked. The CDR3 has 15 residues. Per the germline V gene, CDR1 is MDHEN and CDR2 is SYDVKM. The CDR3: CASSPVEGMTDTQYF.

The chain joins TRBV7-2 to TRBJ2-1. CDR1 and CDR2 (germline): SGHTA, FQGNSA. The CDR3 runs to 14 residues. CDR3 sequence: CASRSQSSYNEQFF.

Here the CDR3 reads CASSLAISFQGPSYEQYF. The V gene is TRBV5-5, the J gene TRBJ2-7; TCRdb's D call, TRBD1, is unchecked because there is no DNA. The CDR3 is 18 residues long. Germline assignment: CDR1 SGHKS and CDR2 YYEKEE (reference sequence).

The chain combines TRBV3-1 with TRBJ2-5; the D call of TRBD2 rests on TCRdb alone, since no DNA is present to check it. Germline assignment: CDR1 LGHDT and CDR2 YNNKEL (reference sequence). This CDR3 contains 15 residues. The CDR3 region is CASSQGPGLQETQYF.

J is TRBJ2-7 and V is TRBV29-1. Germline values: CDR1 SQVTM, CDR2 ANQGSEA. This CDR3 has 12 amino acids. The CDR3 loop is CSVMGISYEQYF.

The CDR3 spells CASRDGTAPLREQYF. V is TRBV7-9 and J is TRBJ2-7; TCRdb's D call, TRBD1, is unchecked because there is no DNA. The CDR3 sequence is 15 residues long. Germline CDR1 reads SEHNR; CDR2 reads FQNEAQ (reference sequence).

The chain has TRBV9 and TRBJ1-2. The CDR3 loop spans 16 amino acids. Germline V lookup: CDR1 SGDLS, CDR2 YYNGEE. The CDR3 is CASSLSDGTANYGYTF.

V gene TRBV29-1 combines with J gene TRBJ1-5. This CDR3 region has 12 residues. Per the germline V gene, CDR1 is SQVTM and CDR2 is ANQGSEA. The CDR3 here is CSVGFSDQPQHF.